These 20 T cell receptor beta chains were all obtained from the same sample, sequenced in a study of cytomegalovirus exposure and HLA in healthy donors. The PCR used 60 Vbeta and 13 Jbeta primers. Profiling relied on immunoSEQ multiplex PCR, and the TCRdb table lists in-frame clones only, not all of them. This sample has roughly 140,000 clones; over 60% occur once, and the top ten carry 2.5% to 3.5%. The sample comprised PBMCs. The receptors come from a woman in her twenties or thirties in good health and CMV-seropositive.

V and J are TRBV30 and TRBJ2-3; possible D gene TRBD1, 5 bases. V dropped 0 bases and J dropped 1 base, with 14 bases sitting between them. Germline CDR1 GTSNPN, CDR2 SVGIG (reference sequence). The CDR3 has 16 amino acids. The CDR3 bases are TGTGCCTGGAGTGTAAGGACATTCACCCGCACAGATACGCAGTATTTT. The encoded protein is CAWSVRTFTRTDTQYF.

The gene calls are TRBV27 and TRBJ1-5; TRBD1 matches at 8 bases. The CDR3 has 15 residues. The J segment lost 5 bases and the V segment lost 2 bases, leaving 5 bases of the junction unmatched. CDR1 is MNHEY, CDR2 SMNVEV, per germline (reference sequence). Here the CDR3 reads CASSLGAGGHQPQHF. The CDR3 coding sequence is TGTGCCAGCAGTTTAGGGGCAGGGGGCCATCAGCCCCAGCATTTT.

The rearrangement links TRBV6-5 to TRBJ2-1, with 10 nucleotides matching TRBD2. This CDR3 region has 15 residues. Germline lookup yields CDR1 MNHEY and CDR2 SVGAGI. V was clipped by 6 bases and J by 15 bases; unmatched bases: 17. The CDR3 loop is CASSPGTSDFWGLFF. CDR3 bases: TGTGCCAGCAGCCCGGGGACTAGCGACTTCTGGGGGTTGTTCTTC.

The chain is built from TRBV30 and TRBJ2-3, with 10 bases that match TRBD2. The CDR3 is 16 residues long. Trimming removed 0 bases from V and 4 bases from J; junction bases left unmatched: 7. CDR1 is GTSNPN and CDR2 is SVGIG in the germline V gene (reference sequence). The CDR3 spells CAWSVWSGGASDTQYF. The DNA for the CDR3 is TGTGCCTGGAGTGTCTGGAGCGGGGGGGCATCAGATACGCAGTATTTT.

The chain uses TRBV2 and TRBJ1-1; D possibly corresponds to TRBD1 (5 bases). The CDR3 is 17 residues long. Germline assignment: CDR1 SNHLY and CDR2 FYNNEI. Trimming cost V 6 bases and J 0 bases, with 20 bases left between them. The DNA for the CDR3 is TGTGCCAGCAGCGTCCCGGCCCCACGGGGGATGAACACTGAAGCTTTCTTT. Residues: CASSVPAPRGMNTEAFF.

The chain links TRBV13 to TRBJ2-1; 11 nucleotides agree with TRBD2. Germline V gene sequence: CDR1 PRHDT, CDR2 FYEKMQ (reference sequence). The CDR3 consists of 17 residues. V was clipped by 5 bases and J by 7 bases; unmatched bases: 13. The DNA of the CDR3 is TGTGCCAGCAGCAGCCTAATAGCGGGAGGGCCGGGGAATGAGCAGTTCTTC. This codes for CASSSLIAGGPGNEQFF.

This clone was seen more than once but under ten times. This CDR3 reads CASSQTDSATNEKLFF. The CDR3 coding sequence is TGCGCCAGCAGCCAAACAGACAGCGCAACTAATGAAAAACTGTTTTTT. This chain uses TRBV4-1 with TRBJ1-4; perhaps TRBD1 as D (5 bases). Deletions cut 2 bases from V and 0 bases from J, with 10 bases between. CDR1 is MGHRA and CDR2 is YSYEKL in the germline V gene. This CDR3 comprises 16 residues.

This clone appeared a single time. The chain links TRBV6-1 to TRBJ2-1, with 12 bases matching TRBD2. V was pared by 0 bases and J by 4 bases, with 13 bases of the junction left unmatched. In germline, CDR1 is MNHNS, CDR2 SASEGT. The CDR3 totals 20 residues. The CDR3 sequence is CASSEARPVGLAGIYNEQFF. For the CDR3, the DNA is TGTGCCAGCAGTGAAGCGCGTCCGGTTGGACTAGCGGGGATTTACAATGAGCAGTTCTTC.

The chain is built from TRBV5-1 and TRBJ1-5; 9 positions agree with TRBD1. V lost 0 bases to trimming and J lost 7 bases; unmatched junction nucleotides: 5. This CDR3 is built from 15 residues. Germline CDR1 and CDR2: SGHRS and YFSETQ. The CDR3 sequence is CASSLEGQGGQPQHF. In nucleotides, the CDR3 is TGCGCCAGCAGCTTGGAGGGACAGGGAGGACAGCCCCAGCATTTT.

The chain employs TRBV20-1 and TRBJ2-7; no definite D call. CDR3 length: 11 residues. Deletions cut 5 bases from V and 4 bases from J, with 9 bases between. The V gene's germline CDR1 is DFQATT and CDR2 SNEGSKA (reference sequence). DNA of the CDR3: TGCAGTGCTTTCGCCGGGTACGAGCAGTACTTC. This gives the protein CSAFAGYEQYF.

The chain combines TRBV28 with TRBJ2-3; 10 positions match TRBD2. Trimming removed 2 bases from V and 2 bases from J; junction bases left unmatched: 22. CDR3 size: 22 residues. Germline CDR1 MDHEN, CDR2 SYDVKM. The CDR3 sequence is CASSLDSLRLAGERLVTDTQYF. The CDR3 DNA is TGTGCCAGCAGTTTAGACAGTTTGCGACTAGCGGGTGAAAGATTAGTCACAGATACGCAGTATTTT.

This clone occurred a few times. V is TRBV18 and J is TRBJ1-2, with 7 nucleotides matching TRBD1. V shed 5 bases and J 8 bases; nucleotides not matched to a gene: 20. The V gene's germline CDR1 is KGHSH and CDR2 LQKENI. This CDR3 is 17 amino acids long. CDR3 sequence (DNA): TGTGCCAGCTCATGGCAAACAGGGGCTATACCCTCGGGAGGCTACACCTTC. Residues: CASSWQTGAIPSGGYTF.

This rearrangement joins TRBV15 to TRBJ2-7, with 11 positions matching TRBD1. V lost 8 bases and J lost 1; bases outside the gene matches: 10. The germline CDR1 and CDR2 sequences are LNHNV and YYDKDF (reference sequence). The CDR3 runs to 16 residues. Here the CDR3 reads CATSSLDRGPSYEQYF. DNA for the CDR3: TGTGCCACCTCGAGTTTGGACAGGGGGCCATCCTACGAGCAGTACTTC.

The table lists this clone with a few counts. The chain is built from TRBV10-3 and TRBJ1-1; TRBD1 matches at 9 bases. This CDR3 region has 15 residues. Germline V gene sequence: CDR1 ENHRY, CDR2 SYGVKD. J gave up 4 bases and V 6 bases, and 9 bases lay outside the gene matches. CDR3 in amino acids: CAIREDRGGSTEAFF. In nucleotides, the CDR3 is TGTGCCATCAGGGAGGACAGGGGCGGTAGCACTGAAGCTTTCTTT.

The V call is TRBV19, the J call TRBJ2-5; the match to TRBD1 covers 8 bases. V lost 4 bases to trimming and J lost 11 bases; unmatched junction nucleotides: 9. The CDR3 runs to 13 residues. The germline V gene has CDR1 LNHDA and CDR2 SQIVND (reference sequence). CDR3: CASSKDRAKEQYF. The CDR3 coding sequence is TGTGCCAGTAGTAAGGACAGGGCCAAGGAGCAGTACTTC.

The chain has TRBV27 and TRBJ1-3; D is ambiguous. V lost 4 bases to trimming and J lost 2 bases, with 9 bases between them. The CDR3 spans 14 residues. Germline V gene lookup returns CDR1 MNHEY and CDR2 SMNVEV (reference sequence). The DNA for the CDR3 is TGTGCCAGCAGTTCACCCGGGGCTGGAAACACCATATATTTT. The encoded protein is CASSSPGAGNTIYF.

This clone was recorded only once. The chain is built from TRBV5-5 and TRBJ1-4; tentative D call: TRBD1 (6 bases). CDR3 size: 14 residues. Germline values: CDR1 SGHKS, CDR2 YYEKEE (reference sequence). V was pared by 1 base and J by 6 bases, with 10 bases between. CDR3 bases: TGTGCCAGCAGCTTGCAGGGGTGGTATGAAAAACTGTTTTTT. It codes for CASSLQGWYEKLFF.

The V call is TRBV13, the J call TRBJ2-1; 10 bases line up with TRBD2. CDR3 size: 15 residues. Germline V gives CDR1 PRHDT, CDR2 FYEKMQ (reference sequence). Trimming took 0 bases from V and 9 from J; bases not matched to a gene: 5. CDR3 residues: CASSLGLAGRGEQFF. In DNA, the CDR3 is TGTGCCAGCAGCTTAGGACTAGCGGGGCGGGGTGAGCAGTTCTTC. Based on the CDR3 plus reference TRBV13 and TRBJ2-1, the full variable domain is AAGVIQSPRHLIKEKRETATLKCYPIPRHDTVYWYQQGPGQDPQFLISFYEKMQSDKGSIPDRFSAQQFSDYHSELNMSSLELGDSALYFCASSLGLAGRGEQFFGPGTRLTVL.

The V gene is TRBV7-7, the J gene TRBJ2-5; D is ambiguous. Trimming shortened V by 1 base and J by 5 bases, and 11 bases separated the two germline ends. Germline CDR1 is SSHAT and CDR2 is FNYEAQ (reference sequence). The CDR3 consists of 14 residues. The CDR3 is CASSLDLHSETQYF. For the CDR3, the DNA is TGTGCCAGCAGCTTAGACCTCCACTCGGAGACCCAGTACTTC.

This clone was counted a few times. J is TRBJ1-6 and V is TRBV6-6; tentative D call: TRBD1 (5 bases). Per germline, CDR1 MNHNY and CDR2 SVGAGI (reference sequence). Trimming stripped 0 bases from V and 10 bases from J, with 10 bases between. The CDR3 sequence is 14 residues long. CDR3 amino acids: CASSYSQGESPLHF. CDR3 nucleotides: TGTGCCAGCAGTTACTCCCAGGGTGAATCACCCCTCCACTTT.